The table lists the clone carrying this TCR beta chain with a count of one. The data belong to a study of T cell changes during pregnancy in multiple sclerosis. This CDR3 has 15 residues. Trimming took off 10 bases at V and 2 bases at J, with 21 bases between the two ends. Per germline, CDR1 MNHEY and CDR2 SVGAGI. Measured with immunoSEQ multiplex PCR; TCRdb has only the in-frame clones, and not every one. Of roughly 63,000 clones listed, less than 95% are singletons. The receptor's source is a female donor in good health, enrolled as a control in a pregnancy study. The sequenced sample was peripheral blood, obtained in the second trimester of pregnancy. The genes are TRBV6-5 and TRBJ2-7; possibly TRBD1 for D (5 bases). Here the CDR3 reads CATITRQGPTYEQYF. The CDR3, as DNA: TGTGCCACCATCACCCGGCAGGGCCCAACCTACGAGCAGTACTTC.